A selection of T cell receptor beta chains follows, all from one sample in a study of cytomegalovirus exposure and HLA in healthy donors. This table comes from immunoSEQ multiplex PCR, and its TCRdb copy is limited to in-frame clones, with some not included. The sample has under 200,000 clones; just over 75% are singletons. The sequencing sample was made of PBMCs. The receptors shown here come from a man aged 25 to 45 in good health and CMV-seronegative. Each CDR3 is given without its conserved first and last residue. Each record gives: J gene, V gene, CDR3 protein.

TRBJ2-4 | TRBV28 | ASGTGWAKNIQY
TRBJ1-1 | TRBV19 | ASSPEGTRNTEAF
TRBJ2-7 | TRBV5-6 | ASTNNQVYYEQY
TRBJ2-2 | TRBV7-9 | ASSLYTGGSTGELF
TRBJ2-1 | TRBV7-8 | ASSLYLRETSYNEQF
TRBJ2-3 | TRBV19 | ASRTSGGTDTQY
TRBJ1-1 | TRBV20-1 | SATDREAF
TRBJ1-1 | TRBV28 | ASSLSRAPTEAF
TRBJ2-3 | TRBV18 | ASSLLAGDSDTQY
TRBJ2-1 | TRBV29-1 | SVEDPTSGGLPYNEQF
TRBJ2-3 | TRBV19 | ASMWEAGTDTQY
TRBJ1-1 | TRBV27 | ASINLAAAIGGAEAF
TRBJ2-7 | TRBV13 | ASSLVSVYEQY
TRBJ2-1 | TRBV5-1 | ASSSNPGYNEQF
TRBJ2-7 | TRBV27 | ASSLTLKDRGEQY
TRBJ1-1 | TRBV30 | AWSFMTGTEAF
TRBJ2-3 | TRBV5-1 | ASSPPGTSMDTQY
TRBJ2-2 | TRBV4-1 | ASSRDDLGGGTGELF
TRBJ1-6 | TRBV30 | AWSLPSFNAPGGSPLH
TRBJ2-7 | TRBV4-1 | ASSTRVSGQGHYEQY
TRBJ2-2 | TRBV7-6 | ASSWPGLAGGIDTGELF
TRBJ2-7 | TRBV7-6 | ASSEPGTPPYEQY